Below, one T cell receptor (beta chain) is given with its context. Through a sample-barcoded 5' primer and a J-beta primer mix, a second PCR was run for about 6 to 11 cycles. TCRdb fed the 5' RACE reads into MiXCR, producing one record per CDR3 protein. The sample has roughly 1.5 million distinct CDR3 sequences; approximately 43% are singletons. This specimen belongs to a study of blood T cells in healthy people across ages. Per the germline V gene, CDR1 is SQVTM and CDR2 is ANQGSEA. V trimming: 6 bases; J trimming: 1 base; junction bases outside the gene matches: 7. This CDR3 is built from 14 residues.

The TCR originated in a woman between 18 and 29 years old in good health. Sequenced: blood. V usage is TRBV29-1 and J usage is TRBJ2-7, with 9 bases aligning to TRBD1. This chain's CDR3 is CSVTGTGLSYEQYF. CDR3 DNA sequence: TGCAGCGTGACCGGGACAGGGCTTTCCTACGAGCAGTACTTC.